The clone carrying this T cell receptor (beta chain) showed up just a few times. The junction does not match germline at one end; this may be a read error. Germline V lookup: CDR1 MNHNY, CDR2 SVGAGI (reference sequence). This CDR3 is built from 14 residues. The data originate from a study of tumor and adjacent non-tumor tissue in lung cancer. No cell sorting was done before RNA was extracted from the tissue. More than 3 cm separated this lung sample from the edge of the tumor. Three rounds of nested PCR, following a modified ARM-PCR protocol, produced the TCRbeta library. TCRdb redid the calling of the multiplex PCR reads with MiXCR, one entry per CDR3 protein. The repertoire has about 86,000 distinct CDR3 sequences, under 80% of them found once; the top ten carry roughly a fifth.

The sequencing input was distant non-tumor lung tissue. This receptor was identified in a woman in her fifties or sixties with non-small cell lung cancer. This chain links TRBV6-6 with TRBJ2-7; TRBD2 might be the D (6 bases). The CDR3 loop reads CASTVMAGSDEQYF. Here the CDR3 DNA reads TGTGCTAGCACCGTCATGGCGGGATCGGACGAGCAGTACTTC.